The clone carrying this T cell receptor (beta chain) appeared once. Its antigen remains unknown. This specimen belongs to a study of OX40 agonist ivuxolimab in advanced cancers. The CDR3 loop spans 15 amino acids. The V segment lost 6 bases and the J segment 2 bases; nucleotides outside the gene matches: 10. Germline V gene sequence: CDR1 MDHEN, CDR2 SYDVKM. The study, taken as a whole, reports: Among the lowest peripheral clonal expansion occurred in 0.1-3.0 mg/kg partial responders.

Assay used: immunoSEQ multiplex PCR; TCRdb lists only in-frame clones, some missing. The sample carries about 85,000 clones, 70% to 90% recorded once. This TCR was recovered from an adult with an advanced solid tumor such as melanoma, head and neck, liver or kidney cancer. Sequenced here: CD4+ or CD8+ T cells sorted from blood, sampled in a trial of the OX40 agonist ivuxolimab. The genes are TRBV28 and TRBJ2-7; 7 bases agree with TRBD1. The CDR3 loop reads CASSLGTASTYEQYF. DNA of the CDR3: TGTGCCAGCAGCCTAGGGACAGCTTCAACCTACGAGCAGTACTTC.